This TCR beta chain originates from a study of identical twins. The study's findings and limits: Whereas memory repertoires showed no such difference, abundant cord blood beta clonotypes carried fewer insertions. Sharing of beta out-of-frame sequences by twins showed a weaker excess.

The CDR3 is 12 residues long. V lost 4 bases and J 3 bases, leaving 8 bases between the germline ends. The V gene's germline CDR1 is SGHKS and CDR2 YYEKEE (reference sequence). TCRdb reprocessed the 5' RACE reads via MiXCR and lists one record per CDR3 protein. The sample lists hundreds of thousands of distinct CDR3 sequences, 8.5% to 9% occurring once. On this clonotype itself: Its target is unknown.

The sample was also linked to a second study, of yellow fever vaccine responses in identical twins.

The chain combines TRBV5-5 with TRBJ2-7, with TRBD1 as a possible D gene (6 bases). The receptor comes from a young woman in good health. Sequenced: PBMCs. The CDR3 region has the DNA TGTGCCAGCAGCACCAGGGGCTACGAGCAGTACTTC. This encodes CASSTRGYEQYF.